Below, 20 T cell receptor beta chains from the same sample are listed, as sequenced in a study of blood T cells in healthy people across ages. It was with a sample-barcoded 5' primer and a J-beta primer mix that a second PCR of about 6 to 12 cycles was run. TCRdb re-analysed the 5' RACE reads in MiXCR, keeping a single row per CDR3 protein. Among fewer than 2 million distinct CDR3 sequences listed, approximately 40% were seen once. Sequenced material: blood. The receptors were gathered from a human donor in good health.

The chain recombines TRBV25-1 with TRBJ1-1; no clear D gene. V lost 1 base to trimming and J lost 6 bases, with 6 bases between them. The CDR3 totals 12 residues. Germline CDR1 MGHDK, CDR2 SYGVNS. The CDR3 spells CASSEFGPEAFF. CDR3 coding DNA: TGTGCCAGCAGTGAATTCGGCCCTGAAGCTTTCTTT.

The CDR3 sequence: CASSPYRFSSYNEQFF. CDR3 nucleotides: TGTGCCAGCAGCCCGTACAGGTTTAGCTCCTACAATGAGCAGTTCTTC. The chain couples TRBV7-8 to TRBJ2-1; maybe TRBD1 (5 bases). Per the germline V gene, CDR1 is SGHVS and CDR2 is FQNEAQ. The CDR3 has 16 residues. V lost 5 bases, J lost 0 bases, and 14 bases lay in between.

V usage is TRBV4-1 and J usage is TRBJ2-3, with D unresolved. The V gene lost 8 bases and the J gene lost 4 bases, with 13 bases spanning the gap. CDR1 MGHRA and CDR2 YSYEKL come from the germline V gene. The CDR3 covers 13 residues. The CDR3 DNA reads TGCGCCAGCCTCCATCCTGGCGCAGATACGCAGTATTTT. Its translation: CASLHPGADTQYF.

V usage is TRBV12-3 or TRBV12-4 and J usage is TRBJ2-5; 11 bases fit TRBD1. Trimming cost V 0 bases and J 2 bases; bases outside gene matches: 5. CDR3 length: 17 residues. CDR3 nucleotide sequence: TGTGCCAGCAGTTTAGCCGGGACAGGGGGTCGACAAGAGACCCAGTACTTC. This encodes CASSLAGTGGRQETQYF.

This clonotype has only a few counts. CDR3 sequence: CASSSLGIGAPRGYTF. The CDR3 DNA reads TGTGCCAGCAGCTCCCTCGGGATCGGGGCCCCGAGGGGCTACACCTTC. V is TRBV11-3 and J is TRBJ1-2, with D tentatively TRBD1 (5 bases). CDR1 and CDR2 from the germline V gene are SGHNT and YENEEA. The CDR3 sequence is 16 residues long. V lost 4 bases to trimming and J lost 8 bases, with 23 bases between them. Supplemented by reference TRBV11-3 and TRBJ1-2, the full variable domain reads EAGVVQSPRYKIIEKKQPVAFWCNPISGHNTLYWYLQNLGQGPELLIRYENEEAVDDSQLPKDRFSAERLKGVDSTLKIQPAELGDSAVYLCASSSLGIGAPRGYTFGSGTRLTVV.

The V gene is TRBV12-3 or TRBV12-4, the J gene TRBJ2-7; D is uncertain. The V end lost 2 bases, the J end lost 3 bases, and 14 bases lay between the germline ends. This CDR3 is built from 15 residues. The CDR3 DNA reads TGTGCCAGCAGTTTATGGAACAGCCTATTCTACGAGCAGTACTTC. It translates to CASSLWNSLFYEQYF.

There are a few counts of this clonotype. The rearrangement links TRBV6-6 to TRBJ2-1, with D maybe TRBD2 (5 bases). V shed 6 bases and J shed 7 bases, with 16 bases lying between them. This CDR3 is 14 amino acids long. Germline CDR1 and CDR2: MNHNY and SVGAGI (reference sequence). CDR3 in amino acids: CASSRSADRNEQFF. The CDR3, as DNA: TGTGCCAGCAGCCGTTCAGCGGATAGGAATGAGCAGTTCTTC.

V and J are TRBV7-9 and TRBJ2-1; perhaps D is TRBD1 or TRBD2 (5 bases each). Trimming left V 5 bases short and J 6 bases short, with 17 bases between. Germline lookup yields CDR1 SEHNR and CDR2 FQNEAQ (reference sequence). The CDR3 has 15 residues. The DNA of the CDR3 is TGTGCCAGCAGCCTATCACTGGGGGAGCTCAATGAGCAGTTCTTC. Protein: CASSLSLGELNEQFF.

A few counts support this clonotype. The junction departs from the called germline gene at one end, perhaps through a read error. This sequence joins TRBV20-1 and TRBJ1-4; D might be TRBD1 (5 bases). Germline V gives CDR1 DFQATT, CDR2 SNEGSKA (reference sequence). This CDR3 comprises 16 residues. The CDR3 DNA reads TGCAGTGCTAGTGGACACCCTGTTGCAACTAATGAGAAACTGTTTTTT. Encoded protein: CSASGHPVATNEKLFF.

The rearrangement links TRBV4-1 to TRBJ2-2; 10 bases fit TRBD1. The J segment lost 5 bases and the V segment lost 0 bases, leaving 12 bases of the junction unmatched. Looked up from germline, CDR1 is MGHRA and CDR2 is YSYEKL. CDR3 length: 19 residues. The CDR3 region has the DNA TGCGCCAGCAGCCAAGACCCCGGGTGGACAGGGGGAAATACCGGGGAGCTGTTTTTT. Translated: CASSQDPGWTGGNTGELFF.

The rearrangement uses TRBV5-1 and TRBJ2-1, with D tentatively TRBD1 (6 bases). Germline CDR1 is SGHRS and CDR2 is YFSETQ. This CDR3 contains 15 residues. V dropped 1 base and J dropped 7 bases, with 15 bases sitting between them. The CDR3 sequence: CASSLQQGRGNEQFF. The CDR3 DNA reads as TGCGCCAGCAGCTTGCAACAGGGAAGGGGTAATGAGCAGTTCTTC.

CDR3 amino acids: CASSPFGGAGNEKLFF. CDR3 sequence (DNA): TGTGCCAGCAGCCCGTTCGGAGGGGCTGGGAATGAAAAACTGTTTTTT. The chain joins TRBV7-2 to TRBJ1-4, with D possibly being TRBD1 (5 bases). V gave up 5 bases and J gave up 5 bases, with 18 bases separating them. CDR3 size: 16 residues. In germline, CDR1 is SGHTA, CDR2 FQGNSA.

The chain links TRBV27 to TRBJ2-4; TRBD1 or TRBD2 may be the D gene (5 bases each). Near its end, the DNA agrees better with TRBJ2-7, so the J call may be wrong. CDR1 is MNHEY and CDR2 is SMNVEV in the germline V gene (reference sequence). The CDR3 contains 14 residues. In DNA form, the CDR3 reads TGTGCCAGCAGTGACGACCGGGACCCGTACGAGCAGTACTTC. It yields the protein CASSDDRDPYEQYF.

This sequence joins TRBV20-1 and TRBJ2-3; D gene uncertain. The CDR3 is 10 residues long. Germline assignment: CDR1 DFQATT and CDR2 SNEGSKA (reference sequence). V was shortened by 5 bases and J by 8 bases, with 8 bases between the two germline ends. This CDR3 is CSAAIGTQYF. The CDR3, as DNA: TGCAGTGCTGCGATTGGTACGCAGTATTTT.

A remark on this clonotype: This may be a read error: a much more frequent sequence differs by one nucleotide. The chain has TRBV7-2 and TRBJ2-7; D might be TRBD1 (6 bases). The ends were cut back, 7 bases at V and 1 base at J, with 11 bases in the middle. Per germline, CDR1 SGHTA and CDR2 FQGNSA. The CDR3 runs 13 residues. CDR3 nucleotide sequence: TGTGCCAGCAATACAGGGAATTCCTACGAGCAGTACTTC. It translates to CASNTGNSYEQYF.

This chain links TRBV12-3 or TRBV12-4 with TRBJ1-1, with D perhaps TRBD1 (5 bases). V lost 6 bases, J lost 3 bases, and 17 bases lay in between. The length of the CDR3 is 15 residues. The CDR3: CASRADRRGHTEAFF. CDR3 sequence (DNA): TGTGCCAGCAGAGCGGACCGCCGGGGACACACTGAAGCTTTCTTT.

Concerning this clonotype itself: At one of its ends the junction is not consistent with the germline gene, which may arise from a read error. V is TRBV4-3 and J is TRBJ1-6; D unresolved. Germline-derived CDR1 and CDR2 are LGHNA and YSLEER. CDR3 size: 13 residues. CDR3 amino acids: CAGSQETDSPLHF. The DNA of the CDR3 is TGCGCCGGCAGCCAGGAGACCGACTCACCCCTCCACTTT.

In the case of this clonotype: This may be a read error, as it is one base from a much larger clone. The chain joins TRBV29-1 to TRBJ2-1; no firm D call. The CDR3 is made up of 10 amino acids. Germline V CDR1 and CDR2: SQVTM, ANQGSEA. CDR3 DNA sequence: TGCGGCGTGAACCACAATGAGCAGTTCTTC. It specifies CGVNHNEQFF.

The rearrangement uses TRBV7-2 and TRBJ2-2; the D is unclear. In germline, CDR1 is SGHTA, CDR2 FQGNSA. Between the trimmed V and J ends, which lost 4 bases and 4 bases, there was a span of 10 bases. The CDR3 runs 14 residues. CDR3 loop: CASSWRWFTGELFF. Written as DNA, the CDR3 is TGTGCCAGCAGCTGGCGTTGGTTCACCGGGGAGCTGTTTTTT.

V gene TRBV29-1 combines with J gene TRBJ2-5; no clear D. V was clipped by 0 bases and J by 5 bases, with 13 bases between them. CDR3 length equals 14 residues. CDR1 and CDR2 from the germline V gene are SQVTM and ANQGSEA. The CDR3 loop is CSVEDRRRRETQYF. CDR3 DNA sequence: TGCAGCGTTGAAGATCGTCGCAGAAGGGAGACCCAGTACTTC.